This T cell receptor (beta chain) was identified during a study of blood T cells in healthy people across ages. Primed by a sample-barcoded 5' primer and a J-beta primer mix, a second PCR proceeded for about 6 to 12 cycles. TCRdb reprocessed the 5' RACE reads with MiXCR, giving one entry per CDR3 protein. The sample shows about 1.1 million distinct CDR3 sequences, roughly two fifths of them seen only once. On this clonotype itself: Its antigen is unknown.

In germline, CDR1 is SQVTM, CDR2 ANQGSEA. This CDR3 region has 17 residues. V shed 3 bases and J shed 0 bases, with 18 bases lying between them. Findings and limits, study-wide: Greater diversity and more naive CD4+ cells were seen in long-lived donors than in aged donors.

The rearrangement uses TRBV29-1 and TRBJ1-3; unclear D gene. The clonotype comes from a man between 18 and 29 years old in good health. Sequencing was done on a sample of blood. The CDR3 DNA reads TGCAGCGTTGATTCCGGGGTGGCGGAGAGCTCTGGAAACACCATATATTTT. It codes for CSVDSGVAESSGNTIYF.